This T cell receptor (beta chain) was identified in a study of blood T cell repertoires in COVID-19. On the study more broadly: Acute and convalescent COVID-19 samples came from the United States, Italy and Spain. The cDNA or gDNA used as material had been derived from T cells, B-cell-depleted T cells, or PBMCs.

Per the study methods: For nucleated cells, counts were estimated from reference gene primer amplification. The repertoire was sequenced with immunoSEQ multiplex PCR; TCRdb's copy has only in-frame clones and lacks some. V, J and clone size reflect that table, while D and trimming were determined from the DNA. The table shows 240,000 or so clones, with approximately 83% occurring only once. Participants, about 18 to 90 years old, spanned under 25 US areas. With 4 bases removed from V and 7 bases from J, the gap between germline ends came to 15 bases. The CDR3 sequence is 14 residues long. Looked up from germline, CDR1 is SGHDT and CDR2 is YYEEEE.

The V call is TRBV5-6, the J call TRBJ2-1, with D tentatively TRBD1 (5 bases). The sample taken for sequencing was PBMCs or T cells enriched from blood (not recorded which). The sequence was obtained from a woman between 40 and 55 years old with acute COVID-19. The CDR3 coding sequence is TGTGCCAGCAGCATCCAGGGCGAGGTAAATGAGCAGTTCTTC. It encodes CASSIQGEVNEQFF. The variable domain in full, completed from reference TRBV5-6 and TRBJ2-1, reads DAGVTQSPTHLIKTRGQQVTLRCSPKSGHDTVSWYQQALGQGPQFIFQYYEEEERQRGNFPDRFSGHQFPNYSSELNVNALLLGDSALYLCASSIQGEVNEQFFGPGTRLTVL.